This is a list of T cell receptor beta chains from one sample in a study of shared clonotypes between healthy human individuals. Assay used: immunoSEQ multiplex PCR; TCRdb lists only in-frame clones, some missing. This sample has over a million clones, with around 97% found just once. Sequenced material: naive CD4+ T cells sorted from blood. The receptor set was obtained from a young man in good health. The CDR3 runs from the conserved cysteine through the conserved F or W. D genes are given only for firm matches. Rows give clone size only sometimes, using once, few, many, or a class for an expanded clone.

abundance: -; d_gene: -; v_gene: TRBV6-5; j_gene: TRBJ1-5; CDR3aa: CASSYVQGGQPQHF; CDR3nt: TGTGCCAGCAGTTACGTCCAGGGTGGTCAGCCCCAGCATTTT
abundance: once; d_gene: -; v_gene: TRBV19; j_gene: TRBJ1-2; CDR3aa: CATYGGYGYTF; CDR3nt: TGTGCCACCTACGGGGGCTATGGCTACACCTTC
abundance: -; d_gene: -; v_gene: TRBV4-3; j_gene: TRBJ2-3; CDR3aa: CASSPRGSTDTQYF; CDR3nt: TGCGCCAGCAGCCCCCGTGGTAGCACAGATACGCAGTATTTT
abundance: once; d_gene: -; v_gene: TRBV6-1; j_gene: TRBJ2-3; CDR3aa: CANARTVSTDTQYF; CDR3nt: TGTGCCAACGCCCGCACAGTTAGCACAGATACGCAGTATTTT
abundance: once; d_gene: TRBD2; v_gene: TRBV9; j_gene: TRBJ2-7; CDR3aa: CASSFGTSGYEQYF; CDR3nt: TGTGCCAGCAGCTTCGGGACTAGCGGATACGAGCAGTACTTC
abundance: -; d_gene: TRBD1; v_gene: TRBV10-2; j_gene: TRBJ2-1; CDR3aa: CASRTGGVLNEQFF; CDR3nt: TGCGCCAGCAGGACAGGGGGTGTCTTAAATGAGCAGTTCTTC
abundance: -; d_gene: TRBD1; v_gene: TRBV7-2; j_gene: TRBJ2-1; CDR3aa: CASSLGQNNEQFF; CDR3nt: TGTGCCAGCAGCCTGGGACAGAACAATGAGCAGTTCTTC
abundance: once; d_gene: TRBD1; v_gene: TRBV5-1; j_gene: TRBJ1-1; CDR3aa: CASGVGTGLPETEAFF; CDR3nt: TGCGCCAGCGGGGTGGGGACAGGGTTACCGGAGACTGAAGCTTTCTTT
abundance: -; d_gene: -; v_gene: TRBV18; j_gene: TRBJ2-7; CDR3aa: CASSPYPLYEQYF; CDR3nt: TGTGCCAGCTCACCATACCCCTTATACGAGCAGTACTTC
abundance: -; d_gene: TRBD2; v_gene: TRBV10-3; j_gene: TRBJ2-7; CDR3aa: CAISEPRSGRAYEQYF; CDR3nt: TGTGCCATCAGTGAGCCCCGGAGCGGGAGGGCCTACGAGCAGTACTTC
abundance: -; d_gene: -; v_gene: TRBV14; j_gene: TRBJ1-2; CDR3aa: CASSSGLEYGYTF; CDR3nt: TGTGCCAGCAGTTCAGGGTTGGAGTATGGCTACACCTTC
abundance: -; d_gene: -; v_gene: TRBV5-4; j_gene: TRBJ2-7; CDR3aa: CASSLEGRGTGEQYF; CDR3nt: TGTGCCAGCAGCCTGGAGGGCAGGGGGACCGGCGAGCAGTACTTC
abundance: once; d_gene: -; v_gene: TRBV10-1; j_gene: TRBJ2-1; CDR3aa: CASSERGGHEQFF; CDR3nt: TGCGCCAGCAGTGAGAGGGGCGGGCACGAGCAGTTCTTC
abundance: -; d_gene: TRBD2; v_gene: TRBV19; j_gene: TRBJ2-7; CDR3aa: CASSMSSGTSGNYEQYF; CDR3nt: TGTGCCAGTAGTATGTCTTCTGGGACTAGCGGGAACTACGAGCAGTACTTC
abundance: -; d_gene: TRBD2; v_gene: TRBV5-4; j_gene: TRBJ2-2; CDR3aa: CASSRGLADHIGELFF; CDR3nt: TGTGCCAGCAGCCGGGGACTAGCGGACCACATCGGGGAGCTGTTTTTT
abundance: once; d_gene: -; v_gene: TRBV28; j_gene: TRBJ2-7; CDR3aa: CASSLARGHSYEQYF; CDR3nt: TGTGCCAGCAGCCTAGCCCGTGGGCACTCCTACGAGCAGTACTTC
abundance: -; d_gene: -; v_gene: TRBV28; j_gene: TRBJ2-7; CDR3aa: CASSLLASLYEQYF; CDR3nt: TGTGCCAGCAGTTTATTGGCCAGTCTCTACGAGCAGTACTTC